This T cell receptor beta chain was sequenced during a study of T-cell reconstitution after alpha-beta-depleted transplantation in children. The V gene end was trimmed by 4 bases and the J gene end by 9 bases; junction bases not matched to a gene: 6. The CDR3 totals 14 residues. As it was prepared, the TCRbeta library received unique molecular identifiers. TCRdb re-called the PCR reads through MiXCR, storing one row per CDR3 protein. The sample records 170,000 or so distinct CDR3 sequences, 6% to 7% being singletons. At least ten counts were recorded for this clonotype. This specimen consisted of PBMCs from the stem cell graft donor, obtained from the stem cell graft. The V and J genes are TRBV12-3 or TRBV12-4 and TRBJ2-5; 12 bases are shared with TRBD1. This TCR came from a human donor who donated a stem cell graft to a child with Wiskott-Aldrich syndrome. The CDR3 is CASSSEGQGAAQYF. The CDR3 DNA sequence: TGTGCCAGCAGTTCGGAGGGACAGGGGGCGGCCCAGTACTTC.